Described below is a single T cell receptor (beta chain) sequence and its context. Its antigen is undetermined. The data were taken from a study of cytomegalovirus exposure and HLA in healthy donors. The study's findings and limits: Confirmation was obtained in vitro that a few CMV-associated chains are specific for CMV antigens. Overall, under 200 TCR beta chains were annotated as cytomegalovirus-associated. Accounts indicate the classifier identified cytomegalovirus status with strong specificity and sensitivity.

The repertoire was sequenced with immunoSEQ multiplex PCR; TCRdb's copy has only in-frame clones and lacks some. Of about 120,000 clones in the sample, about 88% were seen once. The V gene end was trimmed by 4 bases and the J gene end by 7 bases; junction bases not matched to a gene: 10. The germline V gene encodes CDR1 SGHDN and CDR2 FVKESK. The length of the CDR3 is 15 residues. Sequenced sample: PBMCs. This TCR derives from a man between 18 and 35 years old in good health and CMV-seropositive. The chain uses TRBV14 and TRBJ2-1, with 7 bases identical to TRBD1. The CDR3 DNA reads as TGTGCCAGCAGCCTTCGACAGGGTGAGGGGAATGAGCAGTTCTTC. The encoded protein is CASSLRQGEGNEQFF.